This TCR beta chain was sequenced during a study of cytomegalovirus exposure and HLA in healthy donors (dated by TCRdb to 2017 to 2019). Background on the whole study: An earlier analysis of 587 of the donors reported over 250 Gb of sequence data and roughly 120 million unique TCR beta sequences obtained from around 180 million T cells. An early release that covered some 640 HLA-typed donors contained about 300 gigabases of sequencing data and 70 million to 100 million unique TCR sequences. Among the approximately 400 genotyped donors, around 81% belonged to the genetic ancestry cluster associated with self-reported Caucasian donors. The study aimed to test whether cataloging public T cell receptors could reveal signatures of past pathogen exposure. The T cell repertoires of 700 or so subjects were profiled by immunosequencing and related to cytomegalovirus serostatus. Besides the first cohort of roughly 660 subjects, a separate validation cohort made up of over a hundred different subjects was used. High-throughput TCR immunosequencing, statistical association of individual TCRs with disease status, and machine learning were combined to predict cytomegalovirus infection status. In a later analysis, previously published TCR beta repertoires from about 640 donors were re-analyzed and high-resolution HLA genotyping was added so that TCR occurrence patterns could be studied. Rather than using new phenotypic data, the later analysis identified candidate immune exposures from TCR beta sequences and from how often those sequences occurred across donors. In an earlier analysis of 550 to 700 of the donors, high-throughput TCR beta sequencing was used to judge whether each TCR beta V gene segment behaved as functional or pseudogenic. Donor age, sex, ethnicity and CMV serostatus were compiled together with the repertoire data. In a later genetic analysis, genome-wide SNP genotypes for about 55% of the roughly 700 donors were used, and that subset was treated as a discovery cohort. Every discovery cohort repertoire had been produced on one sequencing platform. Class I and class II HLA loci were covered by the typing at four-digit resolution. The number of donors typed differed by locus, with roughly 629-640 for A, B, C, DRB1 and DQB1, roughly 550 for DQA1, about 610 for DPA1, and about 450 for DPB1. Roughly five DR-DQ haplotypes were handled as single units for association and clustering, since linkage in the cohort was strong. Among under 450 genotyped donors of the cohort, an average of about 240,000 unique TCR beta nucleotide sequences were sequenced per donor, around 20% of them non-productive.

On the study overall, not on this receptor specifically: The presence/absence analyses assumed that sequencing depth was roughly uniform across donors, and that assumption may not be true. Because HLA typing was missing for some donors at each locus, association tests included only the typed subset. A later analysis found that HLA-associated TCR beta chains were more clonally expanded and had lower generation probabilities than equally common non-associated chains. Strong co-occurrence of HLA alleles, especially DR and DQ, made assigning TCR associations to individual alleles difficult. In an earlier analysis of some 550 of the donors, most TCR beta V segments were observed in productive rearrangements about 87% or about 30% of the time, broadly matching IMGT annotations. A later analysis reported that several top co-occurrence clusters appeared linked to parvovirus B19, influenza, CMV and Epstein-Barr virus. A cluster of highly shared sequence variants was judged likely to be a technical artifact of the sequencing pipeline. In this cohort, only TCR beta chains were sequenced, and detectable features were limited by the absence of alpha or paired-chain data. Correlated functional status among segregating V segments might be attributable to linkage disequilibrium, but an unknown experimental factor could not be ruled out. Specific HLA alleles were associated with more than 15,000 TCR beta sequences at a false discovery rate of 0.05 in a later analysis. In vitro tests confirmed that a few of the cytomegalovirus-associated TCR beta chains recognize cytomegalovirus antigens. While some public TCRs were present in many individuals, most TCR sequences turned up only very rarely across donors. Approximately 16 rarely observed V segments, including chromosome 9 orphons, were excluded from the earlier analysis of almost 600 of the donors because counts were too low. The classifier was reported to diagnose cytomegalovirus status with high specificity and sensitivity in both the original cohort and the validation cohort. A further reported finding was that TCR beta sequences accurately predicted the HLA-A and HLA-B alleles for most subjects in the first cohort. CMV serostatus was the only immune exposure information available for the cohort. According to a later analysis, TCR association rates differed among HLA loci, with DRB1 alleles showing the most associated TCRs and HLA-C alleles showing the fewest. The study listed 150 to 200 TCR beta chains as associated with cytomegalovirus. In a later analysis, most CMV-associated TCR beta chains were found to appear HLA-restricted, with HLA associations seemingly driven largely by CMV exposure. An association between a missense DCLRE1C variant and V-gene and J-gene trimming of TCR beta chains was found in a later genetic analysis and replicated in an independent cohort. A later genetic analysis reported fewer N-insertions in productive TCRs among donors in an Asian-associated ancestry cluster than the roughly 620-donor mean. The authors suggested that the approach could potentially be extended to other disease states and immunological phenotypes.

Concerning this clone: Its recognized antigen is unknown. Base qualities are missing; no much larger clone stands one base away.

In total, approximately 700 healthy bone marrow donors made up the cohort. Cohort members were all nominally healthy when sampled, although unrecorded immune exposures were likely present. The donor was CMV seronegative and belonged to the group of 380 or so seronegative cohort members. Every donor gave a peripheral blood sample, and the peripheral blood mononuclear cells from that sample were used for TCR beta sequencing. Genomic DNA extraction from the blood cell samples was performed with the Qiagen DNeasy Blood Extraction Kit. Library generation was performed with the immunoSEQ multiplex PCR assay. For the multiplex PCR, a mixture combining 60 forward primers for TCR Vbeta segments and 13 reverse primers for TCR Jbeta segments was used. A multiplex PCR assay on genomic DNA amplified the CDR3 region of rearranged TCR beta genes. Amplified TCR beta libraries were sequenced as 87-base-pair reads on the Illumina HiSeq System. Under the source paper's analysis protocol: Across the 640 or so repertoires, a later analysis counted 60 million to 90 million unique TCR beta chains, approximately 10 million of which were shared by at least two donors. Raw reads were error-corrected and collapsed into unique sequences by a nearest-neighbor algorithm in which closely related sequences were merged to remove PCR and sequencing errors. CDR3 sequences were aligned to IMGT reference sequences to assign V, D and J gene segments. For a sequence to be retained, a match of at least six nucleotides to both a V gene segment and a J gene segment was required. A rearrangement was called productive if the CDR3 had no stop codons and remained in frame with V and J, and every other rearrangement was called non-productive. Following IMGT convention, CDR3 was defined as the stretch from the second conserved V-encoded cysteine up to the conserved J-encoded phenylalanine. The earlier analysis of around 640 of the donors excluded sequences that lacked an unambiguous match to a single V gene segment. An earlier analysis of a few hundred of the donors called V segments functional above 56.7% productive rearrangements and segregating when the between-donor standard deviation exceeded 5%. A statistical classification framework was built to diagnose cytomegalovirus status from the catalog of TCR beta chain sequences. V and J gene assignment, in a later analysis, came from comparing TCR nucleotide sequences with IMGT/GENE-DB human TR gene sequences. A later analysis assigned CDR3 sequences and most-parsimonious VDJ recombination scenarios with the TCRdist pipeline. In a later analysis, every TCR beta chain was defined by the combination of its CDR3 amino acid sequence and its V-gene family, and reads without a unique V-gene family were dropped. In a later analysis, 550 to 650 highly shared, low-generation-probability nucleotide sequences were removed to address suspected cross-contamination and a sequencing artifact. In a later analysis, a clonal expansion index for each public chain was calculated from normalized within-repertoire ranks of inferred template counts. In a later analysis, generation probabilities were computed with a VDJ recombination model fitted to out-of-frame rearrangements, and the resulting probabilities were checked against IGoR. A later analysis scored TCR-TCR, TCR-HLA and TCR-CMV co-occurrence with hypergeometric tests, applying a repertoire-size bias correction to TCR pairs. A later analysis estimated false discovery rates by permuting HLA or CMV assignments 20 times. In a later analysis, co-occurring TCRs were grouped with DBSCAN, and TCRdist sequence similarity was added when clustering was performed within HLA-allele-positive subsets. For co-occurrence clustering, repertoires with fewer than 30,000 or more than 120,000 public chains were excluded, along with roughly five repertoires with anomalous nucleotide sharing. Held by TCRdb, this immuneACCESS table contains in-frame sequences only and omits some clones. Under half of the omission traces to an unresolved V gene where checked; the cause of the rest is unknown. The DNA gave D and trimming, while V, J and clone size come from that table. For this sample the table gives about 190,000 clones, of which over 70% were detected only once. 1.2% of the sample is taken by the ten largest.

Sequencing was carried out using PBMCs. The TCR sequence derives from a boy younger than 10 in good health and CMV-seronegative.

Here is the DNA: TGCAGTGCTGTAGTATCTCCCACCCAGTACTTC. It translates to CSAVVSPTQYF. This sequence uses TRBV20-1 and TRBJ2-5, with no reliable assignment of the D segment. Measured from the cysteine to the phenylalanine, the CDR3 is 11 residues long. Just the 33-base CDR3 DNA is kept, in frame starting at base 1. Looking up the germline V gene (reference sequence) yields CDR1 DFQATT and CDR2 SNEGSKA. Trimming removed 5 bases from V and 8 bases from J, leaving 12 bases between the germline ends.